This T cell receptor (beta chain) was documented in a study of OX40 agonist ivuxolimab in advanced cancers. This table comes from immunoSEQ multiplex PCR, and its TCRdb copy is limited to in-frame clones, with some not included. This sample yields 60,000 to 80,000 clones, of which approximately 82% are seen a single time; around 1.5% belongs to the top ten. Concerning this clone: Its target is unknown.

Trimming shortened V by 0 bases and J by 7 bases, and 16 bases separated the two germline ends. This CDR3 contains 15 residues. The germline V gene encodes CDR1 MNHNY and CDR2 SVGAGI (reference sequence). Study-level results: Clones of CD4+ and CD8+ blood T cells grew by week 6 at doses of 0.1 to 3.0 mg/kg. People who partly responded at 0.1-3.0 mg/kg had some of the least clonal expansion seen.

The source of this sequence is an adult with an advanced solid tumor such as melanoma, head and neck, liver or kidney cancer. This chain uses TRBV6-6 with TRBJ2-7; a possible D gene is TRBD2 (5 bases). The sequencing here drew on CD4+ or CD8+ T cells sorted from blood, taken in a trial of the OX40 agonist ivuxolimab. CDR3: CASSYSRSGPGEQYF. CDR3 DNA sequence: TGTGCCAGCAGTTACTCGAGGAGCGGACCAGGAGAGCAGTACTTC.